Below are 29 T cell receptor beta chains sequenced from a single sample in a study of response to subunit inactivated influenza vaccine (dated by TCRdb to 2017 to 2018). Library generation was performed with RT-PCR. TCRdb shows the sequencer as Illumina HiSeq 2500. TCRdb's own reprocessing of the public reads used fastp at Q25 and MiXCR and kept productive beta chains. Identical CDR3 proteins give one entry, which carries the most common genes and DNA. This sample comprises under 850,000 distinct CDR3 sequences, less than 20% of them detected only once. Of the sample, roughly 11% falls within the top ten clones. This material consisted of PBMCs from blood, taken about 5 days after vaccination. The receptors were sampled from a man aged 50 to 59 who received an inactivated influenza vaccine. Donor details come from another sample of the same person, matched by shared clones.

The CDR3 sequence: CASSLIEGAGVPFLYNEQFF. CDR3 sequence (DNA): TGTGCCAGCAGTTTAATTGAGGGGGCTGGGGTCCCGTTTTTATACAATGAGCAGTTCTTC. The chain combines TRBV12-3 or TRBV12-4 with TRBJ2-1, with 7 bases aligning to TRBD1. With V trimmed by 2 bases and J by 4 bases, 20 bases remained unmatched. The CDR3 loop spans 20 amino acids.

This clonotype was counted many times. The chain uses TRBV4-3 and TRBJ2-7; the D gene could be TRBD1 or TRBD2 (6 bases each). The CDR3 sequence is 15 residues long. Trimming cost V 0 bases and J 4 bases, with 13 bases left between them. Germline CDR1 and CDR2: LGHNA and YSLEER. The CDR3 protein is CASSQEGQGRYEQYF. CDR3 in DNA: TGCGCCAGCAGCCAAGAAGGGCAGGGGAGGTACGAGCAGTACTTC.

This clonotype was seen at least ten times. The junction differs from germline at one of its ends, possibly a read error. The CDR3 protein is CASSPPGLGAYEQYF. DNA for the CDR3: TGTGCCAGCTCCCCACCGGGACTAGGAGCCTACGAGCAGTACTTC. The chain couples TRBV18 to TRBJ2-7, with 8 bases matching TRBD2. Germline lookup yields CDR1 KGHSH and CDR2 LQKENI. The CDR3 extends over 15 amino acids.

This clonotype was observed a handful of times. The chain uses TRBV11-2 and TRBJ2-3, with 11 bases identical to TRBD2. CDR1 SGHAT and CDR2 FQNNGV come from the germline V gene. The CDR3 is 16 residues long. V shed 4 bases, J shed 1 base, and the junction held 4 bases outside the gene matches. CDR3 sequence: CASSWLAGGGTDTQYF. The CDR3 DNA follows: TGTGCCAGCAGCTGGCTAGCGGGGGGAGGCACAGATACGCAGTATTTT.

This clonotype was detected a few times. The chain combines TRBV12-3 or TRBV12-4 with TRBJ2-3; 7 nucleotides agree with TRBD2. V trimming: 6 bases; J trimming: 7 bases; junction bases outside the gene matches: 10. The CDR3 totals 14 residues. The CDR3 region is CASSRPGGGYTQYF. As DNA, the CDR3 is TGTGCCAGCAGCCGGCCGGGGGGTGGTTATACGCAGTATTTT.

The chain joins TRBV5-1 to TRBJ2-1; 8 bases align to TRBD2. Germline V lookup: CDR1 SGHRS, CDR2 YFSETQ. Trimming cost V 3 bases and J 9 bases; bases outside gene matches: 11. The CDR3 contains 15 residues. DNA of the CDR3: TGCGCCAGCAGCTCAGGGACTAGTTTTGGAAGTGAGCAGTTCTTC. It is translated as CASSSGTSFGSEQFF.

The chain links TRBV3-1 to TRBJ1-1; D ambiguous. The V gene lost 1 base and the J gene lost 11 bases, with 17 bases spanning the gap. The CDR3 runs to 14 residues. CDR1 is LGHDT and CDR2 is YNNKEL in the germline V gene (reference sequence). DNA for the CDR3: TGTGCCAGCAGCCAAGCCGGAGGGAGCTGGTGGGCTTTCTTT. This encodes CASSQAGGSWWAFF.

The CDR3 is CASSGRTWGKSYNEQFF. CDR3 DNA: TGTGCCAGCAGTGGTAGGACATGGGGGAAATCCTACAATGAGCAGTTCTTC. The rearrangement links TRBV6-1 to TRBJ2-1; perhaps D is TRBD1 or TRBD2 (5 bases each). Looked up from germline, CDR1 is MNHNS and CDR2 is SASEGT. The CDR3 totals 17 residues. V gave up 4 bases and J gave up 1 base, with 17 bases separating them.

The chain has TRBV6-5 and TRBJ1-5; unclear D gene. The V and J ends lost 4 bases and 16 bases respectively, with 17 bases between them. The CDR3 sequence is 12 residues long. Germline CDR1 is MNHEY and CDR2 is SVGAGI. The CDR3 region is CASSSPGEQEHF. CDR3 nucleotides: TGTGCCAGCAGTTCCCCCGGGGAGCAAGAACATTTT.

This clonotype turned up a few times. J is TRBJ2-6 and V is TRBV15; D is unclear. Trimming took off 3 bases at V and 4 bases at J, with 10 bases between the two ends. This CDR3 spans 15 amino acids. Germline V gives CDR1 LNHNV, CDR2 YYDKDF (reference sequence). The CDR3 bases are TGTGCCACCAGCAGCCTCAGGTCCGGGGCCAACGTCCTGACTTTC. Translated, it gives CATSSLRSGANVLTF.

This clonotype came up many times. The chain has TRBV20-1 and TRBJ2-1; the match to TRBD2 covers 8 bases. Germline V gene data show CDR1 as DFQATT and CDR2 as SNEGSKA (reference sequence). CDR3 length: 14 residues. Trimming removed 0 bases from V and 5 bases from J; junction bases left unmatched: 3. CDR3 in amino acids: CSARDLAGDNEQFF. Written as DNA, the CDR3 is TGCAGTGCTAGAGATCTAGCGGGTGACAATGAGCAGTTCTTC.

This clonotype was counted only a few times. The chain uses TRBV6-5 and TRBJ1-1; no reliable D call. The CDR3 extends over 16 amino acids. CDR1 is MNHEY and CDR2 is SVGAGI in the germline V gene. The ends were cut back, 0 bases at V and 8 bases at J, with 19 bases in the middle. CDR3 in DNA: TGTGCCAGCAGTTACTCGGTTAGAGGGAGCGGCCGAGAAGCTTTCTTT. Translated: CASSYSVRGSGREAFF.

The table lists this clonotype with many counts. This rearrangement joins TRBV29-1 to TRBJ2-7; D tentatively reads TRBD1 or TRBD2 (5 bases each). The CDR3 sequence is 13 residues long. Germline V gene data show CDR1 as SQVTM and CDR2 as ANQGSEA. V shed 2 bases and J shed 5 bases, with 13 bases lying between them. The CDR3: CSVESVRGHEQYF. The DNA for the CDR3 is TGCAGCGTTGAATCGGTGAGGGGCCACGAGCAGTACTTC.

With respect to this clonotype: A much larger clone sits a single nucleotide away, making a read error possible. The gene calls are TRBV10-3 and TRBJ2-5; D might be TRBD2 (6 bases). The assigned J gene may be wrong: the sequence end matches TRBJ2-1 better. Per the germline V gene, CDR1 is ENHRY and CDR2 is SYGVKD. The CDR3 covers 14 residues. This CDR3 reads CAISEWQGGETQFF. The CDR3, as DNA: TGTGCCATCAGTGAGTGGCAGGGAGGAGAGACCCAGTTCTTC.

In DNA form, the CDR3 reads TGCAGTGCTAGTGATGGTAGAAGCCCACAAGAGACCCAGTACTTC. Translated, it gives CSASDGRSPQETQYF. The V gene is TRBV20-1, the J gene TRBJ2-5; no definite D call. Per germline, CDR1 DFQATT and CDR2 SNEGSKA (reference sequence). This CDR3 has 15 amino acids. Trimming left V 3 bases short and J 2 bases short, with 16 bases between.

This clonotype occurred a few times. The chain is built from TRBV20-1 and TRBJ2-3, with D possibly matching TRBD1 (5 bases). Trimming removed 4 bases at V and 4 bases at J, with 12 bases between. The CDR3 sequence is 13 residues long. CDR1 DFQATT and CDR2 SNEGSKA come from the germline V gene (reference sequence). The CDR3 reads CSATGNFPDTQYF. CDR3 DNA sequence: TGCAGTGCTACAGGGAACTTCCCAGATACGCAGTATTTT.

The sample holds a few counts of this clonotype. The gene calls are TRBV12-3 or TRBV12-4 and TRBJ2-1; D not certain. CDR3 size: 13 residues. Trimming shortened V by 6 bases and J by 4 bases, and 10 bases separated the two germline ends. The CDR3 nucleotides are TGTGCCAGCAGATTCCCTGGGTACAATGAGCAGTTCTTC. It encodes CASRFPGYNEQFF.

This clonotype was recorded a few times. The chain employs TRBV6-2 or TRBV6-3 and TRBJ1-1, with 7 bases identical to TRBD1. The CDR3 consists of 15 residues. The trim removed 6 bases at V and 4 bases at J, leaving 11 bases unmatched. Germline V gives CDR1 MNHEY, CDR2 SVGEGT. The CDR3 region has the DNA TGTGCCAGCAGGACCGACAGGGTTGGGGTCACTGAAGCTTTCTTT. This translates into CASRTDRVGVTEAFF.

This clonotype was observed a few times. The chain joins TRBV6-2 or TRBV6-3 to TRBJ2-1; 9 nucleotides align to TRBD2. Germline V CDR1 and CDR2: MNHEY, SVGEGT. The CDR3 sequence is 18 residues long. V shed 0 bases and J 9 bases; nucleotides not matched to a gene: 15. The CDR3: CASSYSFGGGASQGEQFF. The CDR3 DNA follows: TGTGCCAGCAGTTACTCGTTCGGCGGGGGGGCTTCGCAGGGTGAGCAGTTCTTC.

V is TRBV12-3 or TRBV12-4 and J is TRBJ2-2; 7 nucleotides agree with TRBD2. The J segment lost 6 bases and the V segment lost 3 bases, leaving 4 bases of the junction unmatched. This CDR3 is 14 amino acids long. CDR3 sequence (DNA): TGTGCCAGCAGTTTTGGGCTAGCGGCCGGGGAGCTGTTTTTT. Translated, it gives CASSFGLAAGELFF.

Only a few counts were recorded for this clonotype. This sequence joins TRBV20-1 and TRBJ2-1; the D is unclear. The V end was cut by 1 base, the J end by 0 bases, with 13 bases between. Germline V gives CDR1 DFQATT, CDR2 SNEGSKA (reference sequence). This CDR3 has 16 amino acids. The CDR3 is CSARAARVSSYNEQFF. CDR3 sequence (DNA): TGCAGTGCTAGAGCGGCTAGGGTCAGCTCCTACAATGAGCAGTTCTTC.

Here the CDR3 DNA reads TGCGCCAGCAGCCCATGGACTTCTGACGGGGAGCTGTTTTTT. It specifies CASSPWTSDGELFF. The rearrangement joins TRBV4-1 to TRBJ2-2; tentatively, D is TRBD2 (5 bases). Germline V gene sequence: CDR1 MGHRA, CDR2 YSYEKL. V was cut by 4 bases and J by 7 bases, with 13 bases left in between. CDR3 size: 14 residues.

V is TRBV2 and J is TRBJ2-2; 8 bases map to TRBD1. V shed 7 bases, J shed 7 bases, and the junction held 5 bases outside the gene matches. This CDR3 region has 13 residues. Germline CDR1 is SNHLY and CDR2 is FYNNEI. CDR3 bases: TGTGCCAGCAACTACAGGGGGAGCGGGGAGCTGTTTTTT. Translating it yields CASNYRGSGELFF. The variable domain in full, completed from reference TRBV2 and TRBJ2-2, reads EPEVTQTPSHQVTQMGQEVILRCVPISNHLYFYWYRQILGQKVEFLVSFYNNEISEKSEIFDDQFSVERPDGSNFTLKIRSTKLEDSAMYFCASNYRGSGELFFGEGSRLTVL.

This clonotype occurred a few times. V and J are TRBV29-1 and TRBJ2-5, with D tentatively TRBD2 (6 bases). Germline loops: CDR1 SQVTM, CDR2 ANQGSEA. The germline V and J ends were trimmed by 7 bases and 4 bases, with 13 bases remaining between them. The length of the CDR3 is 12 residues. The CDR3 DNA sequence: TGCAGCGCGGGGAGGAATGGAGAGACCCAGTACTTC. Residues: CSAGRNGETQYF.

The sample holds a few counts of this clonotype. The rearrangement joins TRBV10-3 to TRBJ2-3; 7 nucleotides line up with TRBD1. V was clipped by 6 bases and J by 2 bases; unmatched bases: 2. The CDR3 extends over 13 amino acids. From germline, CDR1 is ENHRY and CDR2 SYGVKD. The CDR3 sequence: CAIRGQDTDTQYF. The CDR3 nucleotides read TGTGCCATCAGAGGACAGGACACAGATACGCAGTATTTT.

The chain joins TRBV28 to TRBJ2-7; D is ambiguous. This CDR3 contains 12 residues. Germline CDR1 and CDR2: MDHEN and SYDVKM. Trimming stripped 9 bases from V and 2 bases from J, with 11 bases between. DNA for the CDR3: TGTGCCAGTTACTCAGGTGCCTACGAGCAGTACTTC. It translates to CASYSGAYEQYF.

The CDR3 nucleotides read TGCGCCAGCAGCCAAGGGACAGGGGTCTATAATTCACCCCTCCACTTT. Translation: CASSQGTGVYNSPLHF. The gene calls are TRBV4-3 and TRBJ1-6; 9 nucleotides align to TRBD1. This CDR3 spans 16 amino acids. Unmatched junction bases numbered 1, after V lost 1 base and J lost 3 bases. The germline CDR1 and CDR2 sequences are LGHNA and YSLEER.

J is TRBJ2-7 and V is TRBV7-9; TRBD1 matches at 8 bases. The length of the CDR3 is 13 residues. Germline CDR1 reads SEHNR; CDR2 reads FQNEAQ (reference sequence). The trim removed 3 bases at V and 6 bases at J, leaving 4 bases unmatched. The CDR3 sequence is CASSLDRVTEQYF. The DNA for the CDR3 is TGTGCCAGCAGCTTGGACAGGGTAACCGAGCAGTACTTC.

This clonotype was observed a handful of times. The rearrangement links TRBV3-1 to TRBJ2-5; no reliable D call. Per the germline V gene, CDR1 is LGHDT and CDR2 is YNNKEL (reference sequence). This CDR3 is 14 amino acids long. Between the trimmed V and J ends, which lost 3 bases and 6 bases, there was a span of 14 bases. This CDR3 is CASSQLGDQKTQYF. The CDR3 nucleotides read TGTGCCAGCAGCCAGCTAGGAGATCAGAAGACCCAGTACTTC.